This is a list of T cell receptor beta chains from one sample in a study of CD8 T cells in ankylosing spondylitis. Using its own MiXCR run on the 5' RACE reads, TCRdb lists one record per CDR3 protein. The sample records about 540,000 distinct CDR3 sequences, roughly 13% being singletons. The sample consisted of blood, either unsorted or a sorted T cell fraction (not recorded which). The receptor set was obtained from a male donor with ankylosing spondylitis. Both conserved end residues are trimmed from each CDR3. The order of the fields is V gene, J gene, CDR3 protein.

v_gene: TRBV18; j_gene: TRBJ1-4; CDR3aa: ASSQTGFDGEKLF
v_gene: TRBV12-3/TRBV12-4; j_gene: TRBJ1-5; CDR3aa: ASSDWTGGRGQPQH
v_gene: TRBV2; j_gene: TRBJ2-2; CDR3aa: ASSELAGTGELF
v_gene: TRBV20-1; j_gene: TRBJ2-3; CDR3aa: RSPGLADPSTDTQY
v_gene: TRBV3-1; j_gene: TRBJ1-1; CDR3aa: ASSQGRAGTEAF
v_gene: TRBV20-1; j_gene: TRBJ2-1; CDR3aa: SAIRGLVEQF
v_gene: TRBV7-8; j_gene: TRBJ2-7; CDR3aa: ASRRDLAYEQY
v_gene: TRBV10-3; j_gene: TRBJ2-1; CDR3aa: AISGTSGRASINEQF
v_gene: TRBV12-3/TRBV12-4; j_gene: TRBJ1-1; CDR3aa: ASSLTGGKMVNTEAF
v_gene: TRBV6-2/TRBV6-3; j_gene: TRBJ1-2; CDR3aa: ASSYEGNYGYT
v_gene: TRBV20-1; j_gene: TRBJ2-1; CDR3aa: SARVHTGVEGNEQF
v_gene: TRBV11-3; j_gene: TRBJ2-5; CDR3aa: ASSSQGAKTQY
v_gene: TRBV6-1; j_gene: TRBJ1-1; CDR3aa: ASSGQGWTEAF
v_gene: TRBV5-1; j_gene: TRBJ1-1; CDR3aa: ASSKGQTNTEAF
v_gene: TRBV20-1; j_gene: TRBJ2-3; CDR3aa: SARVGFSTDTQY
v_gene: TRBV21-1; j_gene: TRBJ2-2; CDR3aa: ASSKYRAGRRNTGELF